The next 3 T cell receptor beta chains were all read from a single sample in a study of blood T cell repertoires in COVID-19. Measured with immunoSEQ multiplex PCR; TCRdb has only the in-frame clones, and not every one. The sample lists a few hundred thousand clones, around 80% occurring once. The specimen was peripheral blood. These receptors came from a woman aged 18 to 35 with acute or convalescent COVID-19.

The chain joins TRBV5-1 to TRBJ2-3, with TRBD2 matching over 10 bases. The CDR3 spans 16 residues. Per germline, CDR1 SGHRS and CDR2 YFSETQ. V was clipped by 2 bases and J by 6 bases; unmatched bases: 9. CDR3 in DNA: TGCGCCAGCAGCTTACGGGCTAGCGGGAGTAGTGATACGCAGTATTTT. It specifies CASSLRASGSSDTQYF. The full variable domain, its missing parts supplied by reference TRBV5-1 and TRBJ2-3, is KAGVTQTPRYLIKTRGQQVTLSCSPISGHRSVSWYQQTPGQGLQFLFEYFSETQRNKGNFPGRFSGRQFSNSRSEMNVSTLELGDSALYLCASSLRASGSSDTQYFGPGTRLTVL.

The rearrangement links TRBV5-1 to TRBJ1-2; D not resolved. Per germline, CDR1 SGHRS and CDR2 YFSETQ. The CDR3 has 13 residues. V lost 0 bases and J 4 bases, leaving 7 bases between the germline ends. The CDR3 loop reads CASSLAGSYGYTF. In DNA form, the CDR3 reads TGCGCCAGCAGCTTGGCAGGCAGCTATGGCTACACCTTC.

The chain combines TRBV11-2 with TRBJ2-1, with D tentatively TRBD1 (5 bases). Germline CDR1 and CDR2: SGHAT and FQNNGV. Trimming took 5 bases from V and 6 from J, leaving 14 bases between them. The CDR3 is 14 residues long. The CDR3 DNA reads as TGTGCCAGCAGCCGGCCTAGTCAGGGCAATGAGCAGTTCTTC. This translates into CASSRPSQGNEQFF.